This TCR beta chain derives from a study of Graves' ophthalmopathy and Graves' hyperthyroidism. As for the study in general: Peripheral blood was collected at initial diagnosis, before any treatment.

Study-wide results and limits: For predicting ophthalmopathy progression, the model had 55% to 71% sensitivity and 72% to 85% specificity.

This CDR3 has 15 residues. Germline V gives CDR1 LNHNV, CDR2 YYDKDF (reference sequence). V lost 0 bases, J lost 3 bases, and 3 bases stayed unmatched. Remarks on this clonotype: Its antigen is not identified.

Amplifying from RNA transcripts, the study obtained TCR beta CDR3 regions. RT-PCR was first run with HTBI primers, then multiplex PCR in a second round. Each CDR3 protein gets one entry after TCRdb re-called the multiplex PCR reads with MiXCR. This table holds about 660,000 distinct CDR3 sequences, 35% to 45% found once. Excluded were patients with other autoimmune diseases, uncontrolled infections, pregnancy or lactation. It was on clinical symptoms, serum thyroxine, TRAb, thyroid ultrasound and orbital computed tomography that diagnosis relied. The TCR comes from an adult man with Graves' ophthalmopathy. The chain employs TRBV15 and TRBJ1-1, with 8 bases lining up with TRBD1. Sequencing was performed on peripheral blood. The CDR3 bases are TGTGCCACCAGCAGAGACAGGACAGGGTACACTGAAGCTTTCTTT. It yields the protein CATSRDRTGYTEAFF.